Below are 30 T cell receptor beta chains sequenced from a single sample in a study of blood T cell repertoires in COVID-19. Only in-frame clones appear in the TCRdb table, and some are missing; sequencing was by immunoSEQ multiplex PCR. The sample includes 100,000 or so clones, approximately 79% seen only once; the top ten take roughly 14%. Sequenced sample: peripheral blood. All receptors derive from a woman of 80 years or more with acute or convalescent COVID-19.

This clone was found many times. V usage is TRBV6-5 and J usage is TRBJ1-3, with 10 bases identical to TRBD1. V lost 6 bases to trimming and J lost 5 bases; unmatched junction nucleotides: 7. CDR1 is MNHEY and CDR2 is SVGAGI in the germline V gene. The CDR3 is 15 amino acids. The DNA of the CDR3 is TGTGCCAGCAGCGCTCTGGGACAGGGGAGAAACACCATATATTTT. This translates into CASSALGQGRNTIYF.

This chain connects TRBV7-9 to TRBJ2-3; D is ambiguous. Trimming stripped 1 base from V and 2 bases from J, with 16 bases between. This CDR3 region has 17 residues. Germline CDR1 is SEHNR and CDR2 is FQNEAQ (reference sequence). The DNA for the CDR3 is TGTGCCAGCAGCTTAGTTGGTTTCATGGCAGACACAGATACGCAGTATTTT. This encodes CASSLVGFMADTDTQYF.

The J gene is TRBJ2-1, the V gene TRBV11-3; 11 bases are shared with TRBD2. V shed 5 bases and J 5 bases; nucleotides not matched to a gene: 2. Germline CDR1 SGHNT, CDR2 YENEEA. This CDR3 has 14 residues. CDR3 nucleotide sequence: TGTGCCAGCAGCCGGGGACTAGCGGACAATGAGCAGTTCTTC. Amino acids: CASSRGLADNEQFF.

The chain has TRBV5-1 and TRBJ2-2, with 9 bases that match TRBD2. Germline assignment: CDR1 SGHRS and CDR2 YFSETQ. The CDR3 consists of 16 residues. The ends lost 5 bases at V and 1 base at J; junction bases unmatched: 6. CDR3 DNA sequence: TGCGCCAGCAGATCGAGAGCGGGGGGGAACACCGGGGAGCTGTTTTTT. Its translation: CASRSRAGGNTGELFF.

The genes are TRBV27 and TRBJ1-6; 11 bases are a match to TRBD1. The CDR3 spans 18 residues. CDR1 is MNHEY, CDR2 SMNVEV, per germline (reference sequence). With V trimmed by 6 bases and J by 7 bases, 14 bases remained unmatched. The CDR3 sequence: CASRTRTGGTLRNSPLHF. CDR3 DNA: TGTGCCAGCAGGACCAGGACAGGGGGCACCTTAAGAAATTCACCCCTCCACTTT.

This chain joins TRBV4-3 and TRBJ1-3, with 12 bases lining up with TRBD1. Germline trimming cut 0 bases from V and 8 bases from J; bases unmatched to any gene: 17. This CDR3 contains 20 residues. Germline V gives CDR1 LGHNA, CDR2 YSLEER. The CDR3 loop reads CASSQDPPRAGTGGADTIYF. CDR3 nucleotide sequence: TGCGCCAGCAGCCAAGATCCCCCCCGAGCCGGGACAGGGGGCGCGGACACCATATATTTT.

The V and J genes are TRBV25-1 and TRBJ2-2; 10 bases fit TRBD1. In germline, CDR1 is MGHDK, CDR2 SYGVNS. V lost 4 bases and J lost 6; bases outside the gene matches: 2. This CDR3 has 14 amino acids. CDR3 nucleotide sequence: TGTGCCAGCAGTGGAGGACAGGGGGCCGGGGAGCTGTTTTTT. Translation gives CASSGGQGAGELFF.

In this sample, this clone turned up a few times. The rearrangement uses TRBV7-2 and TRBJ2-3; D is possibly TRBD1 (5 bases). Germline V lookup: CDR1 SGHTA, CDR2 FQGNSA. The CDR3 has 14 residues. The V and J ends lost 4 bases and 3 bases respectively, with 11 bases between them. The CDR3 sequence is CASSSQGLTDTQYF. The CDR3 nucleotides are TGTGCCAGCAGCTCTCAGGGTTTAACAGATACGCAGTATTTT.

In its sample, this clone was seen many times. The chain recombines TRBV6-1 with TRBJ2-1, with a tentative D call TRBD1 (6 bases). V lost 1 base to trimming and J lost 2 bases, with 9 bases between them. CDR1 and CDR2 (germline): MNHNS, SASEGT. The CDR3 spans 15 residues. CDR3 region: CASSEGAGAYNEQFF. The CDR3 DNA reads as TGTGCCAGCAGTGAAGGGGCAGGGGCCTACAATGAGCAGTTCTTC.

This clone came up a few times. The rearrangement uses TRBV28 and TRBJ1-1; possibly TRBD1 for D (5 bases). The CDR3 is 13 amino acids. The germline V gene encodes CDR1 MDHEN and CDR2 SYDVKM. The V end lost 5 bases, the J end lost 3 bases, and 10 bases lay between the germline ends. CDR3 sequence: CASSPSGYTEAFF. The CDR3 nucleotides are TGTGCCAGCAGTCCATCAGGGTACACTGAAGCTTTCTTT.

The V and J genes are TRBV19 and TRBJ1-4; 8 bases match TRBD1. This CDR3 has 14 residues. V gave up 7 bases and J gave up 8 bases; unmatched junction bases: 9. Germline CDR1 and CDR2: LNHDA and SQIVND (reference sequence). CDR3 sequence reads: CASISGGLEEKLFF. The CDR3, as DNA: TGTGCCAGTATATCAGGGGGCTTGGAAGAAAAACTGTTTTTT.

The V gene is TRBV7-2, the J gene TRBJ2-3; D perhaps matches TRBD2 (7 bases). V lost 5 bases and J lost 6, with 21 bases in between. The CDR3 totals 16 residues. Germline V gene lookup returns CDR1 SGHTA and CDR2 FQGNSA. CDR3 DNA: TGTGCCAGCAGCGACCGATCGAGGGGGGGTGTTGATACGCAGTATTTT. Amino acids: CASSDRSRGGVDTQYF.

This chain links TRBV5-1 with TRBJ1-3; no definite D call. Trimming took off 3 bases at V and 3 bases at J, with 13 bases between the two ends. CDR3 size: 15 residues. Germline values: CDR1 SGHRS, CDR2 YFSETQ. The CDR3 DNA sequence: TGCGCCAGCAGCTCTTACAACAGTTTTGGAAACACCATATATTTT. This encodes CASSSYNSFGNTIYF. The complete variable domain, with remaining parts taken from reference TRBV5-1 and TRBJ1-3, reads KAGVTQTPRYLIKTRGQQVTLSCSPISGHRSVSWYQQTPGQGLQFLFEYFSETQRNKGNFPGRFSGRQFSNSRSEMNVSTLELGDSALYLCASSSYNSFGNTIYFGEGSWLTVV.

The V call is TRBV7-2, the J call TRBJ2-1; unclear D gene. V lost 1 base to trimming and J lost 0 bases, with 4 bases between them. From germline, CDR1 is SGHTA and CDR2 FQGNSA. The CDR3 covers 14 residues. The CDR3 nucleotides are TGTGCCAGCAGCTTAGAGAGCTCCTACAATGAGCAGTTCTTC. Residues: CASSLESSYNEQFF.

This clone was counted only a few times. The genes are TRBV5-4 and TRBJ2-5; TRBD2 matches 11 bases. The CDR3 has 17 amino acids. Germline assignment: CDR1 SGHNT and CDR2 YYREEE (reference sequence). The V gene end was trimmed by 3 bases and the J gene end by 1 base; junction bases not matched to a gene: 8. The CDR3 coding sequence is TGTGCCAGCAGCTCGTTAAAGACTAGCGGGGCCCAAGAGACCCAGTACTTC. Its protein is CASSSLKTSGAQETQYF.

This clone was counted a single time. The rearrangement joins TRBV18 to TRBJ2-1; 10 bases are shared with TRBD1. The germline V gene has CDR1 KGHSH and CDR2 LQKENI. V lost 1 base and J lost 2; bases outside the gene matches: 17. The CDR3 has 21 residues. CDR3 DNA sequence: TGTGCCAGCTCACCACGGGCTACGAGACAGGGGGCGTCGGGAACCTACAATGAGCAGTTCTTC. It is translated as CASSPRATRQGASGTYNEQFF. The full variable domain, completed using reference TRBV18 and TRBJ2-1, is NAGVMQNPRHLVRRRGQEARLRCSPMKGHSHVYWYRQLPEEGLKFMVYLQKENIIDESGMPKERFSAEFPKEGPSILRIQQVVRGDSAAYFCASSPRATRQGASGTYNEQFFGPGTRLTVL.

This chain connects TRBV5-1 to TRBJ2-1, with TRBD2 matching 7 bases. The CDR3 spans 17 residues. CDR1 is SGHRS, CDR2 YFSETQ, per germline. V was clipped by 6 bases and J by 6 bases; unmatched bases: 18. Written as DNA, the CDR3 is TGCGCCAGCACCGTCGGACCGTTGGCGGGGGTAGGCAATGAGCAGTTCTTC. Its translation: CASTVGPLAGVGNEQFF.

In this sample, this clone turned up a few times. The chain uses TRBV5-4 and TRBJ1-4, with a possible D match to TRBD1 (5 bases). The V end was cut by 2 bases, the J end by 4 bases, with 9 bases between. There are 14 residues in the CDR3. Germline lookup yields CDR1 SGHNT and CDR2 YYREEE (reference sequence). The CDR3 region has the DNA TGTGCCAGCAGCTTCGGACAAATTAATGAAAAACTGTTTTTT. This translates into CASSFGQINEKLFF. Together with reference TRBV5-4 and TRBJ1-4, the CDR3 gives the full variable domain: ETGVTQSPTHLIKTRGQQVTLRCSSQSGHNTVSWYQQALGQGPQFIFQYYREEENGRGNFPPRFSGLQFPNYSSELNVNALELDDSALYLCASSFGQINEKLFFGSGTQLSVL.

This rearrangement joins TRBV13 to TRBJ1-2; no definite D call. Between the trimmed V and J ends, which lost 5 bases and 2 bases, there was a span of 6 bases. CDR3 size: 12 residues. Germline-derived CDR1 and CDR2 are PRHDT and FYEKMQ (reference sequence). The CDR3 region has the DNA TGTGCCAGCAGCCGGGGAAACTATGGCTACACCTTC. As protein: CASSRGNYGYTF. Filled out from reference TRBV13 and TRBJ1-2, the complete variable domain reads AAGVIQSPRHLIKEKRETATLKCYPIPRHDTVYWYQQGPGQDPQFLISFYEKMQSDKGSIPDRFSAQQFSDYHSELNMSSLELGDSALYFCASSRGNYGYTFGSGTRLTVV.

This clone has a handful of counts. The chain links TRBV18 to TRBJ1-1; TRBD1 aligns across 10 bases. The CDR3 runs 15 residues. The germline V gene has CDR1 KGHSH and CDR2 LQKENI. V dropped 5 bases and J dropped 4; count of bases not matched to a gene: 7. This CDR3 is CASSSPGQGITEAFF. DNA for the CDR3: TGTGCCAGCTCATCGCCGGGACAGGGGATCACTGAAGCTTTCTTT.

The chain uses TRBV29-1 and TRBJ2-7; 9 nucleotides match TRBD1. With V trimmed by 7 bases and J by 2 bases, 6 bases remained unmatched. Germline loops: CDR1 SQVTM, CDR2 ANQGSEA. This CDR3 comprises 13 residues. The CDR3 protein is CSAGTGMTYEQYF. CDR3 DNA sequence: TGCAGCGCGGGGACAGGGATGACCTACGAGCAGTACTTC.

V and J are TRBV18 and TRBJ2-1, with 12 bases identical to TRBD2. V lost 3 bases, J lost 9 bases, and 6 bases stayed unmatched. In germline, CDR1 is KGHSH, CDR2 LQKENI. The CDR3 length is 15 residues. The CDR3 loop is CASSPPTSGGLEQFF. For the CDR3, the DNA is TGTGCCAGCTCACCCCCAACTAGCGGGGGGCTTGAGCAGTTCTTC. The full variable domain, with the rest looked up from reference TRBV18 and TRBJ2-1, is NAGVMQNPRHLVRRRGQEARLRCSPMKGHSHVYWYRQLPEEGLKFMVYLQKENIIDESGMPKERFSAEFPKEGPSILRIQQVVRGDSAAYFCASSPPTSGGLEQFFGPGTRLTVL.

V is TRBV28 and J is TRBJ1-2; D remains ambiguous. Trimming took 3 bases from V and 1 from J, leaving 15 bases between them. The CDR3 consists of 16 residues. The germline gives CDR1 MDHEN, CDR2 SYDVKM. DNA of the CDR3: TGTGCCAGCAGTTTCGAGGGAACTCTGAATAACTATGGCTACACCTTC. This encodes CASSFEGTLNNYGYTF.

V gene TRBV9 combines with J gene TRBJ1-5, with D possibly matching TRBD1 (6 bases). The V and J ends lost 3 bases and 3 bases respectively, with 13 bases between them. Germline V gene lookup returns CDR1 SGDLS and CDR2 YYNGEE. The CDR3 sequence is 15 residues long. The CDR3 is CASSARGIPNQPQHF. CDR3 nucleotide sequence: TGTGCCAGCAGCGCTAGGGGGATACCCAATCAGCCCCAGCATTTT.

CDR3 sequence: CAWSVDSFNEKLFF. CDR3 nucleotide sequence: TGTGCCTGGAGTGTAGACAGCTTTAATGAAAAACTGTTTTTT. This chain connects TRBV30 to TRBJ1-4, with TRBD1 as a possible D gene (5 bases). Between the trimmed V and J ends, which lost 0 bases and 4 bases, there was a span of 9 bases. Germline V lookup: CDR1 GTSNPN, CDR2 SVGIG (reference sequence). The CDR3 loop spans 14 amino acids.

V usage is TRBV18 and J usage is TRBJ2-5; the D is unclear. The V and J ends lost 6 bases and 5 bases respectively, with 7 bases between them. Germline lookup yields CDR1 KGHSH and CDR2 LQKENI. The CDR3 length is 11 residues. The DNA of the CDR3 is TGTGCCAGCTCCTCCGTCGAGACCCAGTACTTC. As protein: CASSSVETQYF.

The V call is TRBV7-9, the J call TRBJ2-7; D not resolved. Germline CDR1 is SEHNR and CDR2 is FQNEAQ (reference sequence). The CDR3 totals 12 residues. V was shortened by 4 bases and J by 2 bases, with 6 bases between the two germline ends. CDR3: CASSSSAYEQYF. In DNA form, the CDR3 reads TGTGCCAGCAGCTCCTCAGCCTACGAGCAGTACTTC.

This clone was seen more than once but under ten times. In nucleotides, the CDR3 is TGTGCCAGCAAATGGAACGGGGGCAATCAGCCCCAGCATTTT. As protein: CASKWNGGNQPQHF. The V gene is TRBV27, the J gene TRBJ1-5; D unresolved. CDR1 and CDR2 (germline): MNHEY, SMNVEV (reference sequence). V gave up 7 bases and J gave up 2 bases, with 12 bases separating them. The CDR3 is 14 amino acids.

The chain joins TRBV2 to TRBJ1-4; 9 positions match TRBD1. The CDR3 extends over 15 amino acids. With V trimmed by 4 bases and J by 8 bases, 8 bases remained unmatched. Germline CDR1 is SNHLY and CDR2 is FYNNEI. CDR3 sequence: CASSAQGAKEEKLFF. The CDR3 bases are TGTGCCAGCAGTGCACAGGGGGCGAAGGAAGAAAAACTGTTTTTT.

The gene calls are TRBV2 and TRBJ1-1; D is perhaps TRBD1 (5 bases). CDR3 length: 14 amino acids. Trimming shortened V by 2 bases and J by 3 bases, and 10 bases separated the two germline ends. CDR1 is SNHLY, CDR2 FYNNEI, per germline. The CDR3 DNA reads as TGTGCCAGCAGTGAACAGGGAGGGTACACTGAAGCTTTCTTT. As protein: CASSEQGGYTEAFF.